This T cell receptor beta chain was identified in a study of blood T cell repertoires in COVID-19. Whole-study context: The United States, Italy and Spain provided the acute and convalescent COVID-19 samples. Sample material is recorded as cDNA or gDNA derived from T cells, B-cell-depleted T cells, or PBMCs.

This CDR3 has 14 residues. Trimming removed 2 bases from V and 7 bases from J; junction bases left unmatched: 5. Germline CDR1 SGHRS, CDR2 YFSETQ. Authors' methods: The authors estimated nucleated cell counts from reference gene primer amplification. Sequencing was performed with immunoSEQ multiplex PCR; in TCRdb, only in-frame clones are kept and a portion is missing. The V and J calls and clone size come from that table; D and trimming were worked out from the DNA. Among approximately 300,000 clones listed, around 92% were seen once. The TCR was taken from a man aged 18-30 years who had recovered from COVID-19. V usage is TRBV5-1 and J usage is TRBJ1-4; the match to TRBD1 covers 7 bases. Sequenced material: peripheral blood. Here the CDR3 reads CASSFAGGGEKLFF. Written as DNA, the CDR3 is TGCGCCAGCAGCTTCGCAGGGGGAGGTGAAAAACTGTTTTTT.